These T cell receptor beta chains were read from a single sample in a study of blood T cell repertoires in COVID-19. Libraries were prepared by immunoSEQ multiplex PCR; TCRdb keeps only in-frame clonotypes and omits some of them. The sample has roughly 200,000 clones; roughly 82% are singletons. The sequenced material came from peripheral blood. The receptor source for this set is a human donor in a cohort sampled during active COVID-19. Each CDR3 is given with its conserved first and last residue. A D gene is named only where the DNA matches it firmly. Size tells how often a clone was seen (once, few, many) or the class of an expanded clone, and some rows leave it out.

V gene	clone size	D gene	J gene	CDR3 DNA	CDR3 protein
TRBV19	.	TRBD1	TRBJ1-6	TGTGCCAGTAGTTCTCCGGGACAGGGAGGTTCACCCCTCCACTTT	CASSSPGQGGSPLHF
TRBV6-5	.	.	TRBJ1-2	TGTGCCAGCAGTTACCACGGAGAACCGAACTATGGCTACACCTTC	CASSYHGEPNYGYTF
TRBV6-5	.	.	TRBJ2-7	TGTGCCAGCCGGAAGACAGGTACCTACGAGCAGTACTTC	CASRKTGTYEQYF
TRBV11-2	.	TRBD1	TRBJ2-7	TGTGCCAGTCGACAGGGGCATAGCTCCTACGAGCAGTACTTC	CASRQGHSSYEQYF
TRBV4-1	.	TRBD1	TRBJ1-5	TGCGCCAGCAGCCAGGACAGGGGATGGGGCCAGCCCCAGCATTTT	CASSQDRGWGQPQHF
TRBV10-2	.	.	TRBJ1-4	TGCGCCAGCAGTAATCTACAGGGCCGAGGGGATGGGGAAAAACTGTTTTTT	CASSNLQGRGDGEKLFF
TRBV27	.	TRBD2	TRBJ2-1	TGTGCCAGCAGTTTATTCCTAGCGGGTCCACTAGAGCAGTTCTTC	CASSLFLAGPLEQFF
TRBV7-2	.	.	TRBJ1-5	TGTGCCAGCAGCTTAGGGTCAGGGGGCAATCAGCCCCAGCATTTT	CASSLGSGGNQPQHF
TRBV19	once	.	TRBJ1-1	TGTGCCAGTAGCAGTCCGCCACCTAAAAAGAGGGACACTGAAGCTTTCTTT	CASSSPPPKKRDTEAFF
TRBV7-8	.	TRBD2	TRBJ2-7	TGTGCCAGCAGCACCCTGGGACTAGCCGCCAGCGTCCACGAGCAGTACTTC	CASSTLGLAASVHEQYF
TRBV7-8	.	.	TRBJ2-7	TGTGCCAGCAGCTTAGCGTCCAGGGTGAACGAGCAGTACTTC	CASSLASRVNEQYF
TRBV2	.	.	TRBJ2-4	TGTGCCAGTGAAAGAGGGGGGGAAAACATTCAGTACTTC	CASERGGENIQYF
TRBV19	.	.	TRBJ2-3	TGTGCCAGTAGTATAGTGGCAGGGTCTCGCGCAGATACGCAGTATTTT	CASSIVAGSRADTQYF
TRBV2	once	.	TRBJ1-1	TGTGCCAGCAGTGAAGCCGGCGGGCTCACTGAAGCTTTCTTT	CASSEAGGLTEAFF
TRBV4-2	.	TRBD2	TRBJ2-7	TGTGCCAGCAGCCAAGATCCCCTTTTTAGCGGGAGCTACGAGCAGTACTTC	CASSQDPLFSGSYEQYF